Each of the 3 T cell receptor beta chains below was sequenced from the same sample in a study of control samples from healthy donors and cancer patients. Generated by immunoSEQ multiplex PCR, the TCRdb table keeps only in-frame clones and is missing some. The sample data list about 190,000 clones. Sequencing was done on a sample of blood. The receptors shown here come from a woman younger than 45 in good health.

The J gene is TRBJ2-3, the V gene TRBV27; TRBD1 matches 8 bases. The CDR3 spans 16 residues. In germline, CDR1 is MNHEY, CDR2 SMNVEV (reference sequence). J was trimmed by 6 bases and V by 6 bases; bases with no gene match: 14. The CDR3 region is CASSLQGAGKWDTQYF. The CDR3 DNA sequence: TGTGCCAGCAGCCTTCAGGGGGCAGGTAAATGGGATACGCAGTATTTT.

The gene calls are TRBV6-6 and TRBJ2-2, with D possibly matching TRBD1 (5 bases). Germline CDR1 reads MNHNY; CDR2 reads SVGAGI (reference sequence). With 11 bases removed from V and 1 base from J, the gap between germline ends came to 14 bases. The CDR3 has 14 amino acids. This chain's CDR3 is CAGCDQGNTGELFF. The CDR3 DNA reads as TGTGCCGGCTGCGACCAGGGGAACACCGGGGAGCTGTTTTTT.

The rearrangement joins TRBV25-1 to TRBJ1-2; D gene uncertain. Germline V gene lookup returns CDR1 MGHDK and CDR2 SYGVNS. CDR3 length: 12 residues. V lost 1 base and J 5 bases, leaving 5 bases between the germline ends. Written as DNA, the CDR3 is TGTGCCAGCAGTGAATCCGTTTATGGCTACACCTTC. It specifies CASSESVYGYTF.